This entry describes one T cell receptor beta chain. CDR3 size: 15 residues. V shed 4 bases, J shed 8 bases, and the junction held 5 bases outside the gene matches. Germline V gives CDR1 SGHRS, CDR2 YFSETQ. This sample is drawn from a study of blood T cell repertoires in COVID-19. Study overall: Material from acute and convalescent COVID-19 was sourced from the United States, Italy and Spain.

Profiling relied on immunoSEQ multiplex PCR, and the TCRdb table lists in-frame clones only, not all of them. The sample has 150,000 to 170,000 clones; about 86% are singletons. The source of this sequence is a woman aged 55-70 years with acute or convalescent COVID-19. V is TRBV5-1 and J is TRBJ2-1; the match to TRBD2 covers 14 bases. Sequences were obtained from peripheral blood. This CDR3 reads CASSMMTSGGDEQFF. Here the CDR3 DNA reads TGCGCCAGCAGCATGATGACTAGCGGGGGGGATGAGCAGTTCTTC.